The 25 T cell receptor beta chains below all came from one sample that was sequenced in a study of cytomegalovirus exposure and HLA in healthy donors. Primers: 60 Vbeta forward and 13 Jbeta reverse. Data came from immunoSEQ multiplex PCR; TCRdb stores just in-frame clones and leaves some out. The data contain around 150,000 clones, approximately 80% of them singletons. Material: PBMCs. The origin of the receptors is a woman younger than 35 in good health and CMV-seronegative.

The chain carries TRBV30 and TRBJ1-6; no clear D gene. Trimming took off 3 bases at V and 6 bases at J, with 9 bases between the two ends. The CDR3 consists of 13 residues. Looked up from germline, CDR1 is GTSNPN and CDR2 is SVGIG (reference sequence). The CDR3 sequence: CAWRLGVNSPLHF. The DNA for the CDR3 is TGTGCCTGGAGGTTAGGAGTTAATTCACCCCTCCACTTT.

The table lists this clone with a count of one. This chain connects TRBV5-1 to TRBJ1-2; D might be TRBD1 (6 bases). The germline CDR1 and CDR2 sequences are SGHRS and YFSETQ. The V end lost 0 bases, the J end lost 2 bases, and 14 bases lay between the germline ends. CDR3 length equals 16 residues. CDR3: CASSLVGSGQNYGYTF. In nucleotides, the CDR3 is TGCGCCAGCAGCTTGGTGGGGTCAGGACAGAACTATGGCTACACCTTC. Looking up the rest from reference TRBV5-1 and TRBJ1-2 gives the full variable domain: KAGVTQTPRYLIKTRGQQVTLSCSPISGHRSVSWYQQTPGQGLQFLFEYFSETQRNKGNFPGRFSGRQFSNSRSEMNVSTLELGDSALYLCASSLVGSGQNYGYTFGSGTRLTVV.

This chain joins TRBV19 and TRBJ1-2; TRBD1 agrees at 7 bases. Germline V lookup: CDR1 LNHDA, CDR2 SQIVND (reference sequence). The CDR3 runs to 15 residues. J gave up 0 bases and V 4 bases, and 5 bases lay outside the gene matches. CDR3 nucleotide sequence: TGTGCCAGTAGTAGCGTGACAGGGTCTAACTATGGCTACACCTTC. It translates to CASSSVTGSNYGYTF.

The CDR3 bases are TGTGCCAGCAGCCAGTCAGGGGTTCGCACAGATACGCAGTATTTT. It yields the protein CASSQSGVRTDTQYF. The chain couples TRBV14 to TRBJ2-3; D possibly corresponds to TRBD1 (6 bases). Germline lookup yields CDR1 SGHDN and CDR2 FVKESK. The V and J ends lost 3 bases and 1 base respectively, with 11 bases between them. This CDR3 has 15 amino acids.

This clone was seen more than once but under ten times. The chain couples TRBV10-3 to TRBJ1-1; D not resolved. V lost 10 bases, J lost 1 base, and 13 bases lay in between. The CDR3 extends over 13 amino acids. Per the germline V gene, CDR1 is ENHRY and CDR2 is SYGVKD. The CDR3 is CASRLGENTEAFF. The CDR3 region has the DNA TGTGCCAGCCGTCTCGGGGAGAACACTGAAGCTTTCTTT.

This chain uses TRBV5-4 with TRBJ1-3, with 7 bases identical to TRBD1. The CDR3 has 16 residues. Trimming cost V 4 bases and J 0 bases; bases outside gene matches: 7. Germline V CDR1 and CDR2: SGHNT, YYREEE (reference sequence). The CDR3 DNA sequence: TGTGCCAGCAGCCGAGGACAGGACCGCTCTGGAAACACCATATATTTT. This codes for CASSRGQDRSGNTIYF.

In nucleotides, the CDR3 is TGTGCCAGTAGTCTACAGCTCCACACCGGGGAGCTGTTTTTT. Protein: CASSLQLHTGELFF. The chain combines TRBV19 with TRBJ2-2; unclear D gene. The CDR3 spans 14 residues. The V gene lost 5 bases and the J gene lost 3 bases, with 10 bases spanning the gap. The V gene's germline CDR1 is LNHDA and CDR2 SQIVND (reference sequence).

The rearrangement joins TRBV7-2 to TRBJ2-7; a possible D gene is TRBD1 (6 bases). Germline CDR1 reads SGHTA; CDR2 reads FQGNSA. The CDR3 has 14 residues. Trimming took off 4 bases at V and 4 bases at J, with 14 bases between the two ends. The CDR3 bases are TGTGCCAGCAGCTCAGGTGGGGGCCGATACGAGCAGTACTTC. It specifies CASSSGGGRYEQYF.

In its sample, this clone was seen a few times. This chain joins TRBV6-1 and TRBJ2-1; no reliable D call. Germline V gives CDR1 MNHNS, CDR2 SASEGT. Trimming shortened V by 7 bases and J by 0 bases, and 13 bases separated the two germline ends. This CDR3 spans 15 amino acids. As DNA, the CDR3 is TGTGCCAGCATGGTTAGCCCGAGCTCCTACAATGAGCAGTTCTTC. It encodes CASMVSPSSYNEQFF.

The chain joins TRBV2 to TRBJ2-5; 9 positions agree with TRBD1. V gave up 6 bases and J gave up 5 bases; unmatched junction bases: 4. CDR3 length: 13 residues. In germline, CDR1 is SNHLY, CDR2 FYNNEI. Here the CDR3 DNA reads TGTGCCAGCAGACAGGGGGCGCGGGAGACCCAGTACTTC. This translates into CASRQGARETQYF.

Only one count was recorded for this clone. The chain joins TRBV7-9 to TRBJ1-2; 8 bases are a match to TRBD1. The J segment lost 8 bases and the V segment lost 0 bases, leaving 5 bases of the junction unmatched. Germline lookup yields CDR1 SEHNR and CDR2 FQNEAQ (reference sequence). The CDR3 consists of 14 residues. The DNA of the CDR3 is TGTGCCAGCAGCTTAGCGGCAGGGGGCGACGGCTACACCTTC. Translating it yields CASSLAAGGDGYTF.

This clone came up once. The chain has TRBV5-5 and TRBJ1-2, with D tentatively TRBD1 (5 bases). Trimming left V 1 base short and J 6 bases short, with 16 bases between. The V gene's germline CDR1 is SGHKS and CDR2 YYEKEE (reference sequence). The CDR3 has 15 amino acids. DNA for the CDR3: TGTGCCAGCAGCTTGAGCATTGGGGGAGGGAATGGCTACACCTTC. Encoded protein: CASSLSIGGGNGYTF.

There are a few counts of this clone. This chain joins TRBV5-1 and TRBJ2-5, with D perhaps TRBD2 (6 bases). With 0 bases removed from V and 4 bases from J, the gap between germline ends came to 13 bases. The CDR3 length is 15 residues. Germline CDR1 reads SGHRS; CDR2 reads YFSETQ. The CDR3 protein is CASSLVGEVGETQYF. The CDR3 DNA follows: TGCGCCAGCAGCTTGGTTGGGGAGGTAGGAGAGACCCAGTACTTC.

The chain is built from TRBV5-1 and TRBJ1-2; 7 nucleotides line up with TRBD1. The CDR3 is made up of 14 amino acids. V shed 3 bases, J shed 3 bases, and the junction held 5 bases outside the gene matches. Germline V CDR1 and CDR2: SGHRS, YFSETQ. The CDR3 protein is CASSSRDSDYGYTF. DNA of the CDR3: TGCGCCAGCAGCTCAAGGGACAGCGACTATGGCTACACCTTC. Supplemented by reference TRBV5-1 and TRBJ1-2, the full variable domain reads KAGVTQTPRYLIKTRGQQVTLSCSPISGHRSVSWYQQTPGQGLQFLFEYFSETQRNKGNFPGRFSGRQFSNSRSEMNVSTLELGDSALYLCASSSRDSDYGYTFGSGTRLTVV.

In its sample, this clone was seen once. This rearrangement joins TRBV30 to TRBJ1-4; D ambiguous. Trimming removed 2 bases from V and 13 bases from J, with 14 bases in between. The germline V gene encodes CDR1 GTSNPN and CDR2 SVGIG (reference sequence). CDR3 length: 12 residues. The CDR3 protein is CAWSTHAAGLFF. CDR3 coding DNA: TGTGCCTGGAGTACTCATGCGGCCGGACTGTTTTTT.

As to this clone: One end of the junction varies from germline; a read error may be responsible. This sequence joins TRBV4-2 and TRBJ2-7; 10 bases are a match to TRBD2. Germline CDR1 reads LGHNA; CDR2 reads YNFKEQ. CDR3 length: 17 residues. In DNA form, the CDR3 reads TGTGCCAGCAGCCACGGGAACCTAGCGGGGGTCACCTACGGGCAGTACTTC. Protein product: CASSHGNLAGVTYGQYF.

This clone appeared a single time. The chain combines TRBV20-1 with TRBJ2-2; D is undetermined. Trimming removed 6 bases from V and 3 bases from J, with 5 bases in between. CDR1 and CDR2 (germline): DFQATT, SNEGSKA (reference sequence). This CDR3 has 11 amino acids. CDR3 DNA sequence: TGCAGTGCCGACTACACCGGGGAGCTGTTTTTT. Its protein product is CSADYTGELFF.

The chain joins TRBV5-4 to TRBJ1-3, with TRBD1 matching over 8 bases. Germline V gives CDR1 SGHNT, CDR2 YYREEE (reference sequence). The CDR3 is 18 residues long. Trimming took 4 bases from V and 0 from J; bases not matched to a gene: 12. CDR3 bases: TGTGCCAGCAGCCAAAACGACAGGGGCCGATCCTCTGGAAACACCATATATTTT. Its translation: CASSQNDRGRSSGNTIYF. Drawing the rest from reference TRBV5-4 and TRBJ1-3, the complete variable domain is ETGVTQSPTHLIKTRGQQVTLRCSSQSGHNTVSWYQQALGQGPQFIFQYYREEENGRGNFPPRFSGLQFPNYSSELNVNALELDDSALYLCASSQNDRGRSSGNTIYFGEGSWLTVV.

This clone was seen only a few times. The chain carries TRBV6-4 and TRBJ1-1; TRBD1 might be the D (5 bases). The CDR3 has 15 residues. Trimming stripped 4 bases from V and 4 bases from J, with 16 bases between. Germline values: CDR1 MRHNA, CDR2 SNTAGT. The CDR3 spells CASSAAPDKSTEAFF. The CDR3 nucleotides read TGTGCCAGCAGTGCCGCCCCGGACAAATCCACTGAAGCTTTCTTT.

The V call is TRBV18, the J call TRBJ2-3; D gene uncertain. V shed 3 bases and J shed 6 bases, with 7 bases lying between them. Germline V gene lookup returns CDR1 KGHSH and CDR2 LQKENI. This CDR3 contains 12 residues. CDR3 nucleotide sequence: TGTGCCAGCTCACCCAAGCCTGATACGCAGTATTTT. Translated: CASSPKPDTQYF.

This clone showed up just once. CDR3 sequence (DNA): TGTGCCAGCAGCGGGACAGGGGGCAATCAGCCCCAGCATTTT. It specifies CASSGTGGNQPQHF. The chain is built from TRBV2 and TRBJ1-5; 10 nucleotides match TRBD1. Germline V gene lookup returns CDR1 SNHLY and CDR2 FYNNEI. Trimming at V came to 6 bases and at J to 2 bases, leaving 1 base not matched to a gene. This CDR3 is built from 14 residues. The variable domain in full, completed from reference TRBV2 and TRBJ1-5, reads EPEVTQTPSHQVTQMGQEVILRCVPISNHLYFYWYRQILGQKVEFLVSFYNNEISEKSEIFDDQFSVERPDGSNFTLKIRSTKLEDSAMYFCASSGTGGNQPQHFGDGTRLSIL.

The chain links TRBV7-6 to TRBJ2-1, with 8 bases matching TRBD2. V was pared by 1 base and J by 9 bases, with 11 bases of the junction left unmatched. The CDR3 has 16 residues. CDR1 and CDR2 from the germline V gene are SGHVS and FNYEAQ. This CDR3 is CASSLERGTYAVEQFF. The CDR3 DNA follows: TGTGCCAGCAGCTTAGAGCGGGGGACATATGCGGTTGAGCAGTTCTTC.

V gene TRBV4-2 combines with J gene TRBJ2-7, with 9 nucleotides matching TRBD2. The length of the CDR3 is 15 residues. Germline V lookup: CDR1 LGHNA, CDR2 YNFKEQ. J gave up 1 base and V 0 bases, and 1 base lay outside the gene matches. The CDR3 coding sequence is TGTGCCAGCAGCCAAGAGCTAGCGGGGTCCTACGAGCAGTACTTC. It translates to CASSQELAGSYEQYF.

V and J are TRBV6-5 and TRBJ2-5, with 9 bases identical to TRBD1. Germline V lookup: CDR1 MNHEY, CDR2 SVGAGI. V lost 4 bases to trimming and J lost 9 bases; unmatched junction nucleotides: 9. The CDR3 is 14 residues long. The CDR3, as DNA: TGTGCCAGCAGTTCTAGGACAGGGGCGCAGTCCCAGTACTTC. It translates to CASSSRTGAQSQYF.

The CDR3 sequence is CASSRWTGLDTEAFF. In DNA, the CDR3 is TGTGCCAGCAGCAGATGGACAGGGCTGGACACTGAAGCTTTCTTT. This chain links TRBV13 with TRBJ1-1, with TRBD1 identical over 8 bases. The germline V gene has CDR1 PRHDT and CDR2 FYEKMQ (reference sequence). Trimming cost V 5 bases and J 3 bases; bases outside gene matches: 8. CDR3 size: 15 residues.